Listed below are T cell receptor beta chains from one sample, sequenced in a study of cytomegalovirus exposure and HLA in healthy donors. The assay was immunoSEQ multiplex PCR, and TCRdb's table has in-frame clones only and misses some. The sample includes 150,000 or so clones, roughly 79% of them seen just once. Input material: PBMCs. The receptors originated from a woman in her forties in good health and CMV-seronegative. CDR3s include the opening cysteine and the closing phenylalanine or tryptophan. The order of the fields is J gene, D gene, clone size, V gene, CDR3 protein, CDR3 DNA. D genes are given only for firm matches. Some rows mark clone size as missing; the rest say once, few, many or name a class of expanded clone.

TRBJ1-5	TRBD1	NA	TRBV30	CAWVDRVNQPQHF	TGTGCCTGGGTCGACAGGGTCAATCAGCCCCAGCATTTT
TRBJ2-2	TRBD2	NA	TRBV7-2	CASSLVSGRATGELFF	TGTGCCAGCAGCTTAGTGAGCGGGAGAGCTACCGGGGAGCTGTTTTTT
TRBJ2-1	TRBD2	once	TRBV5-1	CASSWQPAGTINEQFF	TGCGCCAGCAGCTGGCAGCCAGCCGGGACTATAAATGAGCAGTTCTTC
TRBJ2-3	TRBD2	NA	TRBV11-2	CASSLVGTSADTQYF	TGTGCCAGCAGCTTAGTCGGGACTAGTGCAGATACGCAGTATTTT
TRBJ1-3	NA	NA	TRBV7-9	CASSLGNSGNTIYF	TGTGCCAGCAGCTTAGGAAACAGTGGAAACACCATATATTTT
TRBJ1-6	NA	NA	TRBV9	CASSVEAGLGSYNSPLHF	TGTGCCAGCAGCGTAGAAGCGGGACTAGGGTCCTATAATTCACCCCTCCACTTT
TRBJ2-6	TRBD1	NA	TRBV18	CASSPIFPGQGEAGANVLTF	TGTGCCAGCTCACCTATATTCCCGGGACAGGGAGAGGCTGGGGCCAACGTCCTGACTTTC
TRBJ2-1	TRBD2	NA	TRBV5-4	CASSLMSGRAVLGNEQFF	TGTGCCAGCAGCTTGATGTCCGGGAGGGCCGTACTGGGGAATGAGCAGTTCTTC
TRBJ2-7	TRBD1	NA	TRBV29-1	CSAGQGAYEQYF	TGCAGCGCGGGACAGGGGGCCTACGAGCAGTACTTC
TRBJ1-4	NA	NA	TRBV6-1	CASNRQLNEKLFF	TGTGCCAGCAATCGACAGCTTAATGAAAAACTGTTTTTT
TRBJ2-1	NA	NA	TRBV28	CASSYPQAYYNEQFF	TGTGCCAGCAGTTACCCGCAGGCCTACTACAATGAGCAGTTCTTC
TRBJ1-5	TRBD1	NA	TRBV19	CASSIVGQGGQPQHF	TGTGCCAGTAGTATAGTCGGGCAGGGGGGCCAGCCCCAGCATTTT
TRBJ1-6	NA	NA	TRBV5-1	CASSPGGGHSPLHF	TGCGCCAGCAGCCCGGGAGGGGGTCATTCACCCCTCCACTTT
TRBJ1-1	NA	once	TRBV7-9	CASSFGDTEAFF	TGTGCCAGCAGCTTCGGTGACACTGAAGCTTTCTTT
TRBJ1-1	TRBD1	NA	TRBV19	CASSLLVRDSTEAFF	TGTGCCAGTAGCCTTCTCGTCCGGGACAGCACTGAAGCTTTCTTT
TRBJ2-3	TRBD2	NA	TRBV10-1	CASGGRGELDTQYF	TGCGCCAGCGGAGGACGGGGGGAGTTGGATACGCAGTATTTT
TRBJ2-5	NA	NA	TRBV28	CASNPGVGWYKETQYF	TGTGCCAGCAATCCCGGGGTGGGGTGGTATAAAGAGACCCAGTACTTC
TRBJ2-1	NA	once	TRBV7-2	CASSRTPETYNEQFF	TGTGCCAGCAGCCGGACTCCGGAGACCTACAATGAGCAGTTCTTC
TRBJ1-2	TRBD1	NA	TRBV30	CAWRDTGGYGYTF	TGTGCCTGGAGGGACACAGGGGGTTATGGCTACACCTTC
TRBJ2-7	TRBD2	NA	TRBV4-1	CASSQDLAGLGYEQYF	TGCGCCAGCAGCCAAGATTTAGCGGGCCTTGGCTACGAGCAGTACTTC
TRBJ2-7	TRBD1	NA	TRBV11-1	CASSSRGQGANEQYF	TGTGCCAGCAGCTCAAGAGGACAGGGGGCCAACGAGCAGTACTTC
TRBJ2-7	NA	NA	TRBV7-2	CASSSGLGEQYF	TGTGCCAGCAGCTCAGGACTGGGGGAGCAGTACTTC
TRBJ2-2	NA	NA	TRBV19	CATLTGELFF	TGTGCCACCCTAACCGGGGAGCTGTTTTTT
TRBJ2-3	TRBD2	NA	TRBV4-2	CASSLMGRTSGTDTQYF	TGTGCCAGCAGCCTTATGGGGAGGACTAGCGGCACAGATACGCAGTATTTT
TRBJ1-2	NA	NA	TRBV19	CASSPRGSKNYGYTF	TGTGCCAGTAGCCCTAGAGGGAGCAAAAACTATGGCTACACCTTC
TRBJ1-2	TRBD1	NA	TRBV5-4	CASSLQGAGTF	TGTGCCAGCAGCTTGCAGGGGGCCGGCACCTTC
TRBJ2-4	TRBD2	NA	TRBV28	CASNGGGLTLGIQYF	TGTGCCAGCAACGGGGGGGGCTTAACTCTCGGCATTCAGTACTTC
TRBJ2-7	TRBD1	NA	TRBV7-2	CASSPRQGGAYEQYF	TGTGCCAGCAGCCCGCGACAGGGGGGTGCCTACGAGCAGTACTTC
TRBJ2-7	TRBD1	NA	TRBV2	CASSEDMTGNYEQYF	TGTGCCAGCAGTGAAGACATGACAGGGAACTACGAGCAGTACTTC
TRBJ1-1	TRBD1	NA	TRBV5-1	CASSYPTGWTTEAFF	TGCGCCAGCAGCTATCCGACAGGGTGGACCACTGAAGCTTTCTTT
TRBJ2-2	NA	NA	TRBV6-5	CASRKGLLTGELFF	TGTGCCAGCAGAAAGGGACTCCTAACCGGGGAGCTGTTTTTT
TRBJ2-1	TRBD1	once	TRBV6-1	CASRTGTGTYNEQFF	TGTGCCAGCAGAACCGGGACAGGGACTTACAATGAGCAGTTCTTC
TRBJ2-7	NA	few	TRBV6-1	CASSESLYEQYF	TGTGCCAGCAGTGAATCCCTGTACGAGCAGTACTTC
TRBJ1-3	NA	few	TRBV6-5	CASSYSRGTGNTIYF	TGTGCCAGCAGTTACTCGAGGGGGACAGGAAACACCATATATTTT
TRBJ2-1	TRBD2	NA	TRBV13	CASSLTGLAGGEQFF	TGTGCCAGCAGCTTAACGGGACTAGCGGGTGGTGAGCAGTTCTTC
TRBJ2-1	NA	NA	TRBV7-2	CASSPPGNNEQFF	TGTGCCAGCAGCCCGCCCGGGAATAATGAGCAGTTCTTC
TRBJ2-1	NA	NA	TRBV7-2	CASSLLYGVAQFF	TGTGCCAGCAGCTTATTATATGGAGTAGCGCAGTTCTTC
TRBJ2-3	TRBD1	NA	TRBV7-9	CASSFDRGPISPDTQYF	TGTGCCAGCAGCTTTGACAGGGGGCCGATTTCACCAGATACGCAGTATTTT
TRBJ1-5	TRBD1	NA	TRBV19	CASSIQGGNSNQPQHF	TGTGCCAGTAGTATCCAGGGGGGAAATAGCAATCAGCCCCAGCATTTT
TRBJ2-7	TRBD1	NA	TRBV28	CASSSSPFLLDRESYEQYF	TGTGCCAGCAGTTCGTCCCCTTTTCTCTTAGACAGGGAGTCCTACGAGCAGTACTTC